This T cell receptor beta chain is drawn from a study of shared clonotypes between healthy human individuals. CDR3 length equals 14 residues. V was cut by 3 bases and J by 2 bases, with 9 bases left in between. Germline CDR1 is SEHNR and CDR2 is FQNEAQ (reference sequence). As handled by the study authors: Without quality scores, immunoSEQ junctional reads could not be filtered like full-length reads. TCRdb's table, derived via immunoSEQ multiplex PCR, lists solely in-frame clones and lacks some. The V and J calls and clone size were taken over from that table, and D and trimming were inferred from the DNA. The sample has around 2.1 million clones; 90% to 96% are singletons.

This clonotype originated in a man between 18 and 35 years old in good health. The genes are TRBV7-9 and TRBJ2-3; D is uncertain. The sequencing sample was made of naive CD4+ T cells sorted from blood. As for subset: CD45RA+ positively selected. CDR3 bases: TGTGCCAGCAGCTTTACTAAACCCACAGATACGCAGTATTTT. Translation gives CASSFTKPTDTQYF.